The T cell receptor (beta chain) under discussion was sequenced for a study of CD8+ T cells in alopecia areata. Study overall: Treated patients received oral tofacitinib, 5 to 10 mg twice daily. Study conclusions and caveats: More clonal than normal scalp was lesional scalp, particularly alopecia totalis/universalis. Relative to mice, TCR sharing across patients was less clear, a difference possibly HLA-related.

The CDR3 is 12 amino acids. V shed 6 bases, J shed 5 bases, and the junction held 4 bases outside the gene matches. CDR1 KGHSH and CDR2 LQKENI come from the germline V gene. Concerning this clone itself: Its matching antigen is unknown.

RNA extraction and reverse transcription yielded cDNA as sequencing template. Profiling relied on immunoSEQ multiplex PCR, and the TCRdb table lists in-frame clones only, not all of them. The table records 200,000 to 250,000 clones, around 62% of them present only once. The sequences come from CD4+ T cells sorted from blood, collected at week 0. The TCR sequence derives from a human donor with alopecia areata. V usage is TRBV18 and J usage is TRBJ2-7, with TRBD1 matching over 7 bases. The CDR3 region is CASSRTGDEQYF. The CDR3 region has the DNA TGTGCCAGCTCGCGAACAGGGGACGAGCAGTACTTC. The full variable domain, in which reference TRBV18 and TRBJ2-7 provide the parts outside the CDR3, is NAGVMQNPRHLVRRRGQEARLRCSPMKGHSHVYWYRQLPEEGLKFMVYLQKENIIDESGMPKERFSAEFPKEGPSILRIQQVVRGDSAAYFCASSRTGDEQYFGPGTRLTVT.